Here is one T cell receptor (beta chain) with its context. What it recognizes is unknown. TCRdb re-called the PCR reads through MiXCR, storing one row per CDR3 protein. The table lists around 480,000 distinct CDR3 sequences, about 22% of them singletons. Trimming cost V 2 bases and J 2 bases; bases outside gene matches: 12. This CDR3 has 18 residues. The germline V gene has CDR1 SGDLS and CDR2 YYNGEE. Sorting defined naive CD8 T cells as CD8+CD4-CCR7+CD45RA+. This specimen comes from a study of molecular identifiers for immune sequencing clone quantification. Broader study findings: Jurkat TCR RNA from one cell was spiked into about a million naive cells, and it was reportedly detectable there. Over 98% of effector molecules, but under 1% in naive cells, were held by clones with more than 20 RNA copies. Shared barcodes on identical TCR molecules could underestimate the sizes of highly expanded clones.

Sequencing input: naive CD8+ T cells from blood, with Jurkat cell RNA spiked in. Subset defined: FACS-sorted CD8+CD4-CCR7+CD45RA+ naive T cells. This TCR came from a human donor in good health. Some libraries in this study had Jurkat cell RNA spiked in. The chain uses TRBV9 and TRBJ2-3; 9 bases match TRBD2. The CDR3 reads CASSVGGAGGPPTDTQYF. As DNA, the CDR3 is TGTGCCAGCAGCGTGGGAGGGGCGGGAGGGCCTCCCACAGATACGCAGTATTTT.